The next 4 T cell receptor beta chains were all read from a single sample in a study of blood T cells in healthy people across ages. A J-beta primer mix and a sample-barcoded 5' primer were used in a second PCR of about 7 to 12 cycles. TCRdb re-called the 5' RACE reads with MiXCR, one entry per CDR3 protein. The sample yields fewer than 950,000 distinct CDR3 sequences, 53% seen once. Sequencing was performed on blood. The receptors stem from a man at least 80 years old in good health.

V gene TRBV29-1 combines with J gene TRBJ2-7; 8 bases match TRBD2. In germline, CDR1 is SQVTM, CDR2 ANQGSEA. Trimming cost V 0 bases and J 3 bases; bases outside gene matches: 7. The CDR3 totals 15 residues. The CDR3 DNA sequence: TGCAGCGTTGAAGATCCGACTAGCGTGCACTACGAGCAGTACTTC. Its protein product is CSVEDPTSVHYEQYF.

This clonotype occurred a few times. The rearrangement links TRBV29-1 to TRBJ2-1; 8 bases are a match to TRBD2. With V trimmed by 8 bases and J by 7 bases, 13 bases remained unmatched. Germline V lookup: CDR1 SQVTM, CDR2 ANQGSEA. CDR3 length equals 14 residues. CDR3 residues: CSLRKAGVDNEQFF. CDR3 coding DNA: TGCAGCCTCCGTAAAGCGGGAGTAGATAATGAGCAGTTCTTC.

This clonotype was counted once. The junction does not match germline at one end; this may be a read error. J is TRBJ2-3 and V is TRBV6-5; weak D call: TRBD2 (5 bases). The CDR3 has 16 amino acids. Per germline, CDR1 MNHEY and CDR2 SVGAGI. The CDR3 coding sequence is TGTGCCAGCAGCCGTCTAGGCGGGCCAGACACAGATACGCGGTATTTT. It encodes CASSRLGGPDTDTRYF.

This clonotype was seen more than once but under ten times. This chain links TRBV29-1 with TRBJ2-1, with 7 positions matching TRBD2. The trim removed 4 bases at V and 1 base at J, leaving 7 bases unmatched. This CDR3 has 15 amino acids. Germline V lookup: CDR1 SQVTM, CDR2 ANQGSEA. The CDR3 protein is CSVGAGLVSYNEQFF. The CDR3 nucleotides read TGCAGCGTTGGGGCTGGACTAGTATCCTACAATGAGCAGTTCTTC.